A selection of T cell receptor beta chains follows, all from one sample in a study of tissue T cells after allogeneic stem cell transplantation. The repertoire was sequenced with immunoSEQ multiplex PCR; TCRdb's copy has only in-frame clones and lacks some. The sample lists tens of thousands of clones, more than 90% occurring once. This specimen was blood, taken before transplantation. The origin of the receptors is a woman aged 35-70 years who later had graft-versus-host disease after an allogeneic stem cell transplant. Each CDR3 is given with its conserved first and last residue. A D gene is named only where the DNA matches it firmly. Clone sizes are given selectively: once, few, many, or a class where the clone is expanded.

j_call clone_size d_call v_call cdr3_aa cdr3_nt
TRBJ2-5 . TRBD1 TRBV2 CASTTGTGQETQYF TGTGCCAGCACGACCGGGACAGGGCAAGAGACCCAGTACTTC
TRBJ2-7 few . TRBV10-1 CASSPGTYEQYF TGCGCCAGCAGTCCAGGGACCTACGAGCAGTACTTC
TRBJ1-2 . . TRBV4-1 CASSQTVAAYGYTF TGCGCCAGCAGCCAAACAGTGGCGGCCTATGGCTACACCTTC
TRBJ1-1 . . TRBV27 CASSLKGWGGENTEAFF TGTGCCAGCAGTTTAAAAGGGTGGGGAGGGGAGAACACTGAAGCTTTCTTT
TRBJ1-5 . . TRBV27 CASSPGLRQPQHF TGTGCCAGCAGTCCAGGCCTAAGGCAGCCCCAGCATTTT
TRBJ2-7 . . TRBV5-6 CASSLVGEPYEQYF TGTGCCAGCAGCTTGGTGGGCGAACCCTACGAGCAGTACTTC
TRBJ1-1 once . TRBV5-1 CASSSLTSNTEAFF TGCGCCAGCAGCTCCCTGACATCGAACACTGAAGCTTTCTTT
TRBJ2-1 . TRBD1 TRBV10-2 CASSLTGNEQFF TGCGCCAGCAGTTTGACAGGGAACGAGCAGTTCTTC
TRBJ2-7 . TRBD2 TRBV9 CASSVTSGSYEQYF TGTGCCAGCAGCGTAACTAGCGGGAGCTACGAGCAGTACTTC
TRBJ2-1 . TRBD2 TRBV19 CASTPRLADKSSYNEQFF TGTGCCAGTACCCCCAGACTAGCCGATAAGAGCTCCTACAATGAGCAGTTCTTC
TRBJ2-3 . TRBD2 TRBV14 CASSYQATSSTDTQYF TGTGCCAGCAGCTATCAGGCGACTAGCAGCACAGATACGCAGTATTTT
TRBJ2-6 . TRBD1 TRBV5-4 CASSPGQPGANVLTF TGTGCCAGCAGCCCGGGACAGCCTGGGGCCAACGTCCTGACTTTC
TRBJ2-1 . . TRBV29-1 CSVEDLVAKSYNEQFF TGCAGCGTTGAAGATCTGGTCGCGAAATCCTACAATGAGCAGTTCTTC
TRBJ2-1 . TRBD2 TRBV27 CASSYTGGLLAGVREQFF TGTGCCAGCAGTTACACAGGGGGGCTACTAGCGGGAGTCAGGGAGCAGTTCTTC
TRBJ1-5 . TRBD1 TRBV27 CASSFRRQGDQPQHF TGTGCCAGCAGTTTTCGCAGACAGGGAGATCAGCCCCAGCATTTT
TRBJ2-5 . TRBD2 TRBV2 CASRREGETQYF TGTGCCAGCAGGAGGGAGGGAGAGACCCAGTACTTC
TRBJ2-2 . TRBD2 TRBV5-4 CASTPSGAGTGELFF TGTGCCAGCACCCCTAGCGGGGCGGGGACCGGGGAGCTGTTTTTT
TRBJ1-4 . . TRBV7-9 CASSLAGSNEKLFF TGTGCCAGCAGCTTAGCGGGATCTAATGAAAAACTGTTTTTT
TRBJ1-6 . . TRBV25-1 CASSEVGVSYNSPLHF TGTGCCAGCAGTGAAGTAGGAGTCTCCTATAATTCACCCCTCCACTTT
TRBJ1-5 . . TRBV12-3/TRBV12-4 CASSLGSNQPQHF TGTGCCAGCAGTTTAGGTAGCAATCAGCCCCAGCATTTT
TRBJ2-7 . . TRBV28 CASSFNYEQYF TGTGCCAGCAGTTTTAATTACGAGCAGTACTTC
TRBJ1-5 . TRBD1 TRBV2 CASSLQGAGNQPQHF TGTGCCAGCAGCCTACAGGGGGCGGGCAATCAGCCCCAGCATTTT
TRBJ2-7 . TRBD2 TRBV5-1 CASRRTGLADPYEQYF TGCGCCAGCAGACGAACGGGACTAGCGGATCCCTACGAGCAGTACTTC
TRBJ2-7 . . TRBV6-2/TRBV6-3 CASSYPDEQYF TGTGCCAGCAGTTATCCGGACGAGCAGTACTTC
TRBJ1-1 . . TRBV19 CASSPDIKTEAFF TGTGCCAGTAGTCCGGACATTAAAACTGAAGCTTTCTTT
TRBJ1-1 . TRBD1 TRBV28 CASRQGLFEAFF TGTGCCAGCAGACAGGGGTTATTTGAAGCTTTCTTT
TRBJ2-2 once . TRBV4-3 CASSHRGGTGELFF TGCGCCAGCAGCCACCGGGGTGGCACCGGGGAGCTGTTTTTT
TRBJ2-7 . TRBD1 TRBV28 CASSLRQGGYEQYF TGTGCCAGCAGTTTACGACAGGGGGGGTACGAGCAGTACTTC
TRBJ2-6 . . TRBV7-9 CASSRPGRVSGANVLTF TGTGCCAGCAGCAGGCCGGGACGGGTCTCTGGGGCCAACGTCCTGACTTTC
TRBJ2-1 . . TRBV2 CASSEADAGQFF TGTGCCAGCAGCGAAGCGGACGCGGGCCAGTTCTTC
TRBJ1-5 . . TRBV27 CASSPSMMGNQPQHF TGTGCCAGCAGTCCCTCTATGATGGGGAATCAGCCCCAGCATTTT
TRBJ2-1 . TRBD1 TRBV29-1 CSVDPQDRVYEQFF TGCAGCGTTGATCCCCAGGACAGGGTTTATGAGCAGTTCTTC
TRBJ2-3 . . TRBV11-2 CASSFLGRGYTDTQYF TGTGCCAGCAGCTTCCTCGGGCGGGGTTACACAGATACGCAGTATTTT
TRBJ1-1 . . TRBV14 CASSRAGVTEAFF TGTGCCAGCAGCCGGGCGGGGGTGACTGAAGCTTTCTTT
TRBJ2-2 once TRBD2 TRBV6-2/TRBV6-3 CASSYLLAETGELFF TGTGCCAGCAGTTACTTACTAGCGGAGACCGGGGAGCTGTTTTTT
TRBJ2-7 . . TRBV7-2 CASSPGTSVRPHEQYF TGTGCCAGCAGCCCCGGGACCTCAGTCCGTCCCCACGAGCAGTACTTC
TRBJ1-4 . TRBD1 TRBV5-5 CASSLPRGTNEKLFF TGTGCCAGCAGCCTACCCAGGGGGACTAATGAAAAACTGTTTTTT
TRBJ1-2 once . TRBV4-3 CASSQDRKNRPGYTF TGCGCCAGCAGCCAAGATCGAAAGAACAGGCCTGGCTACACCTTC
TRBJ1-2 . TRBD1 TRBV27 CASSEQGANPNYGYTF TGTGCCAGCAGTGAACAGGGGGCAAACCCTAACTATGGCTACACCTTC
TRBJ1-2 . . TRBV6-1 CASSETGRTDGYTF TGTGCCAGCAGTGAAACGGGAAGGACGGATGGCTACACCTTC
TRBJ2-7 . . TRBV11-1 CASSNTGRAYEQYF TGTGCCAGCAGCAACACAGGGAGGGCCTACGAGCAGTACTTC
TRBJ2-1 . TRBD2 TRBV24-1 CATPWREGALYNEQFF TGTGCCACCCCATGGCGGGAGGGTGCTTTATACAATGAGCAGTTCTTC
TRBJ1-2 . . TRBV30 CACEQINYGYTF TGTGCCTGCGAACAGATTAACTATGGCTACACCTTC
TRBJ2-7 once TRBD1 TRBV28 CASSPGQPYEQYF TGTGCCAGCAGCCCGGGACAGCCCTACGAGCAGTACTTC
TRBJ2-4 . TRBD2 TRBV2 CASILWGGGAKNIQYF TGTGCCAGCATTTTATGGGGGGGAGGAGCCAAAAACATTCAGTACTTC
TRBJ1-4 . TRBD1 TRBV18 CASSADRLGPNEKLFF TGTGCCAGCTCAGCGGACAGGCTCGGGCCTAATGAAAAACTGTTTTTT
TRBJ1-1 . . TRBV11-1 CASSPTNTEAFF TGTGCCAGCAGCCCAACTAACACTGAAGCTTTCTTT
TRBJ2-2 once . TRBV19 CASRLVTTGELFF TGTGCCAGCCGACTAGTCACAACCGGGGAGCTGTTTTTT
TRBJ2-2 . TRBD1 TRBV7-8 CASSLAVGQSTGELFF TGTGCCAGCAGCCTAGCAGTGGGACAGTCCACCGGGGAGCTGTTTTTT
TRBJ2-6 . . TRBV6-6 CASINLGGANVLTF TGTGCCAGCATCAACCTTGGTGGGGCCAACGTCCTGACTTTC
TRBJ2-7 . . TRBV7-2 CASSLVLVDAYYEQYF TGTGCCAGCAGCTTAGTATTGGTGGACGCTTACTACGAGCAGTACTTC
TRBJ1-3 . . TRBV6-5 CASGSGWDTIYF TGTGCCAGCGGCTCTGGATGGGACACCATATATTTT
TRBJ2-7 . . TRBV3-1/TRBV3-2 CASSQHYEQYF TGTGCCAGCAGCCAACACTACGAGCAGTACTTC